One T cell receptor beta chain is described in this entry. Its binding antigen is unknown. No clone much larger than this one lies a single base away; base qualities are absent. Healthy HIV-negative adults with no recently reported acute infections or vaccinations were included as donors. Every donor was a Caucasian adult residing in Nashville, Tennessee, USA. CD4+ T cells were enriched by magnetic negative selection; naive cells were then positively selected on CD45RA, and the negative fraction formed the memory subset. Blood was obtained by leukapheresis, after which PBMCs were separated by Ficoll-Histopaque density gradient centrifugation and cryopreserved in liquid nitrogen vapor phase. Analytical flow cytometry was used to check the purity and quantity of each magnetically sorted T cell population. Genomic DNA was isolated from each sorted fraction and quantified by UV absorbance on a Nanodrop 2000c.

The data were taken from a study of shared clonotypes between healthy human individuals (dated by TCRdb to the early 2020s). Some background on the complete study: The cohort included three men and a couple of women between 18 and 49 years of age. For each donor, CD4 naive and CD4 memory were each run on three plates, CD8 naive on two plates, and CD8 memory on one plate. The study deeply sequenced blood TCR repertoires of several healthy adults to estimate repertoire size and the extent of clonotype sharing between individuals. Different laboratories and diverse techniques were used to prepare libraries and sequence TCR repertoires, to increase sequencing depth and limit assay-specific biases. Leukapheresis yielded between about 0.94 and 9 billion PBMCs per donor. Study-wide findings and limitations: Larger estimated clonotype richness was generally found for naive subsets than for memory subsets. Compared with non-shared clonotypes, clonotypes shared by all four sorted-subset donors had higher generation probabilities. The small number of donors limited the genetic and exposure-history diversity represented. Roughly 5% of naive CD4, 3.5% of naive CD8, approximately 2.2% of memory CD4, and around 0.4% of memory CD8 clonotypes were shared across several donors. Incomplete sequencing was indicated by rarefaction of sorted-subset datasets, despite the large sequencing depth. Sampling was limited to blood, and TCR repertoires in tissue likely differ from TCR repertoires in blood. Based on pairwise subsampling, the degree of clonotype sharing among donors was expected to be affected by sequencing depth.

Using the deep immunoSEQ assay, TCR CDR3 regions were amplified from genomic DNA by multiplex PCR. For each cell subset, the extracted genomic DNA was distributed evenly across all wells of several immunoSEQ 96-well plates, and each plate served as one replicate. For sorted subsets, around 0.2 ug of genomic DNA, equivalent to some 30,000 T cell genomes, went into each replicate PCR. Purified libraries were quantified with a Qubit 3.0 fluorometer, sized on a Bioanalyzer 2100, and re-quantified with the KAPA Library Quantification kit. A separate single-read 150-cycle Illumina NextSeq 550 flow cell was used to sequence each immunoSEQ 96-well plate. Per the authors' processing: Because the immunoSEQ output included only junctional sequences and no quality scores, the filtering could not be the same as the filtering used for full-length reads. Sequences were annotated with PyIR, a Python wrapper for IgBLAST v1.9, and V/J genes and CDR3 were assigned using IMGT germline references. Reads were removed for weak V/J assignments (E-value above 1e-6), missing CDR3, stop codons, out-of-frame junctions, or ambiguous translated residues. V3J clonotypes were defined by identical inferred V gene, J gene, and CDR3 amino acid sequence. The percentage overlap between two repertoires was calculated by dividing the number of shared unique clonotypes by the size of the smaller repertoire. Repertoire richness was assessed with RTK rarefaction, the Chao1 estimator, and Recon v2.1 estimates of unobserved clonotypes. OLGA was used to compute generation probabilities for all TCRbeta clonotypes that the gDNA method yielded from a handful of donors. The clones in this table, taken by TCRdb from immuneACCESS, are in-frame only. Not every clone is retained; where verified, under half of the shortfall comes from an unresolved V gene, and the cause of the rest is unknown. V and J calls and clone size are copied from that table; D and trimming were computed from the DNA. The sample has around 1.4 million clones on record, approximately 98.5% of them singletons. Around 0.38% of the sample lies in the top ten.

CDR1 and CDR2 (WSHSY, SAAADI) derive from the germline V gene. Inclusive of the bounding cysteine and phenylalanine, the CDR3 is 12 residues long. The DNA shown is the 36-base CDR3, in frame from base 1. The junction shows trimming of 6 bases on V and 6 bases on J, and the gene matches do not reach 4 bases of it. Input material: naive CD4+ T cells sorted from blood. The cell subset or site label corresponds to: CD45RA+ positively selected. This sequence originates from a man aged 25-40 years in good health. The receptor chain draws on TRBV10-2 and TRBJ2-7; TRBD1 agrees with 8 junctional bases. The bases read TGCGCCAGCAGGAAACAGGGGGGCGAGCAGTACTTC. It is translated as CASRKQGGEQYF.